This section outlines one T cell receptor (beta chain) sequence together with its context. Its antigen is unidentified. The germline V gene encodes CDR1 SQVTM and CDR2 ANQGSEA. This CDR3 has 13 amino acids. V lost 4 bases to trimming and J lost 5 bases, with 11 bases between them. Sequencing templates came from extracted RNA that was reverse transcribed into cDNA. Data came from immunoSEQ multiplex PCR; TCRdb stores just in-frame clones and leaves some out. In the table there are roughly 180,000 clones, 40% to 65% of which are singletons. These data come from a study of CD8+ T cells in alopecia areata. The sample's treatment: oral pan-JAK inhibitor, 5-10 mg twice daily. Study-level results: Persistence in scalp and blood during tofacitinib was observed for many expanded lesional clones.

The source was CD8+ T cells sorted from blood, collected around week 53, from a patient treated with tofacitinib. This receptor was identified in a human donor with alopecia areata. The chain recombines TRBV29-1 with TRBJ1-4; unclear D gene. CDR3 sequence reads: CSVGGDNNEKLFF. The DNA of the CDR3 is TGCAGCGTTGGAGGCGACAACAATGAAAAACTGTTTTTT.